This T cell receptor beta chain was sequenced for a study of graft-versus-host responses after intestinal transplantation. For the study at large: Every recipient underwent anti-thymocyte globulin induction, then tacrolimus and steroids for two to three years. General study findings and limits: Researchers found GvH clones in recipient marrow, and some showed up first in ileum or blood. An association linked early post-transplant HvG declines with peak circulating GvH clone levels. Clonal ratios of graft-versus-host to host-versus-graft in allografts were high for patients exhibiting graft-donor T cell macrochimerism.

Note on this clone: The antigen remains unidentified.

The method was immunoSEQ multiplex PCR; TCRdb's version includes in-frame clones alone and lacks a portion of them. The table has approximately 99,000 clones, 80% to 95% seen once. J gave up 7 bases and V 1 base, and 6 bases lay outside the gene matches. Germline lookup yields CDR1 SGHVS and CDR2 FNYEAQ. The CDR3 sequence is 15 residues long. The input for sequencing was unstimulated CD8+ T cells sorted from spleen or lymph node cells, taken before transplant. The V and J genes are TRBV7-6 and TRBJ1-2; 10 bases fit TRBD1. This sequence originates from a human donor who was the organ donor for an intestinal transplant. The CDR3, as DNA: TGTGCCAGCAGCTTAGGGGACAGGGGAGCAAGTGGCTACACCTTC. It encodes CASSLGDRGASGYTF.